Shown below are 5 T cell receptor beta chains from a single sample sequenced in a study of regulatory T cells in long-lasting Graves disease. The time point was: newly diagnosed GD, antithyroid drugs for less than 3 months. Researchers made the TCR library from RNA that was extracted from PBMCs. Through Arm-PCR of CDR3 regions and iRepertoire HTBI primers, TCR beta libraries were built. TCRdb recomputed calls from the multiplex PCR reads with MiXCR, one row per CDR3 protein. The sample has about 540,000 distinct CDR3 sequences; less than 15% are singletons. Separately, the same data were catalogued under a study of T cells in Graves' hyperthyroidism and ophthalmopathy.

The sample consisted of peripheral blood mononuclear cells (PBMCs), taken at new diagnosis, from a patient treated with antithyroid drugs. Source of these receptors: a man younger than 40 with Graves disease.

This clonotype was recorded at least ten times. The chain joins TRBV27 to TRBJ2-7; TRBD2 agrees at 11 bases. V trimming: 10 bases; J trimming: 2 bases; junction bases outside the gene matches: 13. The CDR3 has 16 residues. Germline lookup yields CDR1 MNHEY and CDR2 SMNVEV (reference sequence). The CDR3 spells CATQARRLAGTYEQYF. In DNA form, the CDR3 reads TGTGCCACCCAAGCCCGAAGACTAGCGGGAACCTACGAGCAGTACTTC.

This clonotype was recorded many times. The chain joins TRBV5-1 to TRBJ2-7; D gene ambiguous. The V and J ends lost 0 bases and 7 bases respectively, with 8 bases between them. The length of the CDR3 is 12 residues. CDR1 and CDR2 from the germline V gene are SGHRS and YFSETQ. The CDR3 DNA reads TGCGCCAGCAGCTTGGAGATCGGGGAGCAGTACTTC. Residues: CASSLEIGEQYF.

The chain employs TRBV6-2 or TRBV6-3 and TRBJ2-1; D unclear. This CDR3 is 16 amino acids long. Trimming removed 8 bases at V and 9 bases at J, with 26 bases between. The germline V gene encodes CDR1 MNHEY and CDR2 SVGEGT. This CDR3 reads CASHKGGWTLFSEQFF. The CDR3 DNA follows: TGTGCCAGCCACAAAGGTGGCTGGACCCTCTTTAGTGAGCAGTTCTTC.

At least ten counts were recorded for this clonotype. The chain links TRBV12-3 or TRBV12-4 to TRBJ1-2, with a possible D match to TRBD1 (5 bases). Trimming shortened V by 3 bases and J by 4 bases, and 9 bases separated the two germline ends. The CDR3 extends over 13 amino acids. This CDR3 is CASSLQGPYGYTF. CDR3 in DNA: TGTGCCAGCAGTTTGCAGGGTCCCTATGGCTACACCTTC.

This clonotype has ten or more counts. V and J are TRBV11-2 and TRBJ2-1; D gene uncertain. Trimming shortened V by 2 bases and J by 2 bases, and 13 bases separated the two germline ends. CDR3 length: 16 amino acids. From germline, CDR1 is SGHAT and CDR2 FQNNGV. CDR3 nucleotides: TGTGCCAGCAGCTTACTCCAGGCAGACCCCTACAATGAGCAGTTCTTC. Translation: CASSLLQADPYNEQFF.